The clone carrying this T cell receptor (beta chain) was seen repeatedly, ten times or more. V lost 8 bases and J lost 2, with 12 bases in between. The CDR3 spans 13 residues. CDR1 and CDR2 (germline): MNHNY, SVGAGI (reference sequence). TCRdb used MiXCR to reprocess the 5' RACE reads, holding one entry per CDR3 protein. The table lists roughly 380,000 distinct CDR3 sequences, around 27% of them singletons. The data were taken from a study of T-cell memory formation after mild COVID-19. This rearrangement joins TRBV6-6 to TRBJ1-1; D gene unclear. The sequenced material came from PBMCs or a T cell subset sorted from them (not recorded which). The receptor comes from an adult woman who had mild COVID-19 (a few samples of this study predate the infection). Cell type and time point are not known. CDR3 residues: CASLGGTNTEAFF. Written as DNA, the CDR3 is TGTGCCAGCCTAGGAGGAACCAACACTGAAGCTTTCTTT.